Below, one T cell receptor beta chain is given with its context. The source of the sample is a study of blood T cell repertoires in COVID-19. Assay: immunoSEQ multiplex PCR; the TCRdb copy retains only in-frame clones and omits some. The repertoire holds 95,000 to 120,000 clones, with approximately 85% as singletons. V was clipped by 1 base and J by 7 bases, with 10 bases between them. Germline CDR1 and CDR2: SQVTM and ANQGSEA. CDR3 length equals 13 residues. The sequenced material came from peripheral blood. The sequence was collected from an older woman with COVID-19, enrolled during active disease. The rearrangement links TRBV29-1 to TRBJ1-4; possible D gene TRBD1, 5 bases. CDR3 protein: CSVEGQTAEKLFF. The CDR3, as DNA: TGCAGCGTTGAAGGACAGACTGCTGAAAAACTGTTTTTT.